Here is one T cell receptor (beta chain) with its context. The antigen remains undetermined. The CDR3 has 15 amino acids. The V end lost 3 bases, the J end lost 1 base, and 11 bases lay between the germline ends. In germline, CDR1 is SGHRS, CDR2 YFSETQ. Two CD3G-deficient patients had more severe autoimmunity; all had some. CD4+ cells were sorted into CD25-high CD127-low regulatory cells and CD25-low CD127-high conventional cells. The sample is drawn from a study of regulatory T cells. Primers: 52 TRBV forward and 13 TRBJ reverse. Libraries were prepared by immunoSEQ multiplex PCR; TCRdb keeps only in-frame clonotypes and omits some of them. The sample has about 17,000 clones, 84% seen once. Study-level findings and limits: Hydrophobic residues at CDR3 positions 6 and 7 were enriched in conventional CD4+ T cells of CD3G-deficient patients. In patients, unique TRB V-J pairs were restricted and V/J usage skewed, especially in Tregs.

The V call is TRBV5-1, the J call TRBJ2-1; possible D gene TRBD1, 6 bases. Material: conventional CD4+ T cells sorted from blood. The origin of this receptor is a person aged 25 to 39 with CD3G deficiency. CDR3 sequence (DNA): TGCGCCAGCAGCTCATCCGGGACATCCTACAATGAGCAGTTCTTC. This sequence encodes CASSSSGTSYNEQFF.